These 3 T cell receptor beta chains share one sample of origin, sequenced in a study of CD8+ T cells in alopecia areata. It was cDNA, reverse transcribed from extracted RNA, that served as the sequencing template. Measured with immunoSEQ multiplex PCR; TCRdb has only the in-frame clones, and not every one. The profile shows roughly 100,000 clones, around 50% of them singletons. The sequenced material came from CD4+ T cells sorted from blood. All receptors derive from a human donor in good health.

In this sample, this clone is medium-sized. The V call is TRBV2, the J call TRBJ2-2, with D possibly TRBD2 on 6 matching bases. The CDR3 has 14 amino acids. Germline lookup yields CDR1 SNHLY and CDR2 FYNNEI. V lost 5 bases and J lost 7, with 14 bases in between. The CDR3 region is CASSLGRPDGELFF. CDR3 in DNA: TGTGCCAGCAGTTTGGGGAGGCCCGACGGGGAGCTGTTTTTT.

This rearrangement joins TRBV29-1 to TRBJ1-4; no definite D call. V dropped 1 base and J dropped 5 bases, with 2 bases sitting between them. Germline CDR1 SQVTM, CDR2 ANQGSEA. The CDR3 loop spans 11 amino acids. The CDR3 DNA reads as TGCAGCGTTGAAGGAAATGAAAAACTGTTTTTT. Residues: CSVEGNEKLFF. The variable domain in full, with the rest retrieved from reference TRBV29-1 and TRBJ1-4, is SAVISQKPSRDICQRGTSLTIQCQVDSQVTMMFWYRQQPGQSLTLIATANQGSEATYESGFVIDKFPISRPNLTFSTLTVSNMSPEDSSIYLCSVEGNEKLFFGSGTQLSVL.

This sequence joins TRBV30 and TRBJ2-7; D is unclear. This CDR3 contains 12 residues. Germline CDR1 is GTSNPN and CDR2 is SVGIG (reference sequence). V lost 7 bases and J lost 8, with 18 bases in between. The DNA for the CDR3 is TGTGCCTTATCCTTACCAGGATTGCAGCAGTACTTC. It translates to CALSLPGLQQYF.